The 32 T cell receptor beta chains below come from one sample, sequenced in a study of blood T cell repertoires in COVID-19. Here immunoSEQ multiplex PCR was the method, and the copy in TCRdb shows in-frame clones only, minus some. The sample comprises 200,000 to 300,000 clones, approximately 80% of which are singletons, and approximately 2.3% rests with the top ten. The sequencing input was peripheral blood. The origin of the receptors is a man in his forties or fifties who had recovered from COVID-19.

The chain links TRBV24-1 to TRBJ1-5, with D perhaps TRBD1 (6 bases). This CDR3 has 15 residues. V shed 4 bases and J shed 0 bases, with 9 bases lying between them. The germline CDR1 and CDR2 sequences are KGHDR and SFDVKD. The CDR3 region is CATSDGTSSNQPQHF. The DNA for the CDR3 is TGTGCCACCAGTGACGGGACAAGTAGCAATCAGCCCCAGCATTTT.

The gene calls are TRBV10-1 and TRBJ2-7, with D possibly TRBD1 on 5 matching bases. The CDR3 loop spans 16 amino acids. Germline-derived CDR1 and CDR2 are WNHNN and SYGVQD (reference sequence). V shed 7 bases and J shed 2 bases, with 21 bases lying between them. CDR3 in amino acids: CASTQNGREITYEQYF. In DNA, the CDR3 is TGCGCCAGCACCCAGAACGGCAGGGAAATTACCTACGAGCAGTACTTC.

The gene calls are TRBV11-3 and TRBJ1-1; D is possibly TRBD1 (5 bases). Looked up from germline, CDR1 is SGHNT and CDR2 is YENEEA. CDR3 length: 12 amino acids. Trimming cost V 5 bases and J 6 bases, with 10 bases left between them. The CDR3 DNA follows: TGTGCCAGCAGCATCCAGGGTGCTGAAGCTTTCTTT. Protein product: CASSIQGAEAFF.

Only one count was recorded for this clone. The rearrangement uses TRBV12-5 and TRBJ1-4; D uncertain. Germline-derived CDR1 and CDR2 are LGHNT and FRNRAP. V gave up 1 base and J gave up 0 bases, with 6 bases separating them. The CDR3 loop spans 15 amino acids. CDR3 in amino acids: CASGLGHSTNEKLFF. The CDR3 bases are TGTGCTAGTGGTTTGGGACATTCAACTAATGAAAAACTGTTTTTT.

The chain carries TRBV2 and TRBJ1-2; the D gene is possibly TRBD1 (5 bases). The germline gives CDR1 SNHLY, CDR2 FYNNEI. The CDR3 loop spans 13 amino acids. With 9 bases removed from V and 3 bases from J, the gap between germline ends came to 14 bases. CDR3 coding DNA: TGTGCCAGTGGGGGGGAGTCTCACTATGGCTACACCTTC. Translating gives CASGGESHYGYTF.

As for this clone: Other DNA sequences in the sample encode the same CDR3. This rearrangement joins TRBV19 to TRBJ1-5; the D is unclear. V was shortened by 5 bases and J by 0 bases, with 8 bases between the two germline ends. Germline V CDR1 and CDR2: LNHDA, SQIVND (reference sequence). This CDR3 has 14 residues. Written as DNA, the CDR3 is TGTGCCAGTAGTTACAGAGATAGCAATCAGCCCCAGCATTTT. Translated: CASSYRDSNQPQHF.

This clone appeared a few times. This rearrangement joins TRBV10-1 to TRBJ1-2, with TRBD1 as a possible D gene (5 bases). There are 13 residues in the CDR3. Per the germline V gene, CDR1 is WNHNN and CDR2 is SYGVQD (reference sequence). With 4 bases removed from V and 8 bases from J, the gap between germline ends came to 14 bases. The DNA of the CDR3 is TGCGCCAGCAGTGCCGCCAGGGAGGACGGCTACACCTTC. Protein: CASSAAREDGYTF.

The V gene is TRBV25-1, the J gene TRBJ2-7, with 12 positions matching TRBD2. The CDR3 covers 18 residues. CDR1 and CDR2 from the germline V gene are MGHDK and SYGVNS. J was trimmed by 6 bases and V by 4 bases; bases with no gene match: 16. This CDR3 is CASSASGTSGSLRLEQYF. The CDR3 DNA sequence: TGTGCCAGCAGTGCCTCCGGGACTAGCGGGTCCCTCCGCCTCGAGCAGTACTTC.

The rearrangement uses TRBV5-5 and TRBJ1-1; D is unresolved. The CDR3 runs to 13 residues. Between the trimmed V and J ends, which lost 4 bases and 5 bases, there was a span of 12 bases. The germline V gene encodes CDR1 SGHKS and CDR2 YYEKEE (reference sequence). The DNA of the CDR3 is TGTGCCAGCAGCAGCACCCCCGCTACTGAAGCTTTCTTT. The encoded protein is CASSSTPATEAFF. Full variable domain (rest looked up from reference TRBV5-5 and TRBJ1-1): DAGVTQSPTHLIKTRGQQVTLRCSPISGHKSVSWYQQVLGQGPQFIFQYYEKEERGRGNFPDRFSARQFPNYSSELNVNALLLGDSALYLCASSSTPATEAFFGQGTRLTVV.

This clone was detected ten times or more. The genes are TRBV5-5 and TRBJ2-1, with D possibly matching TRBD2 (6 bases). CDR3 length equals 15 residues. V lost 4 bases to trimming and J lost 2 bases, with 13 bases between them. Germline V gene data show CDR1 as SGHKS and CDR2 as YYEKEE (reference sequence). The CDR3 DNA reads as TGTGCCAGCAGCCTTGAGTGGGGGGCCTACAATGAGCAGTTCTTC. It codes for CASSLEWGAYNEQFF.

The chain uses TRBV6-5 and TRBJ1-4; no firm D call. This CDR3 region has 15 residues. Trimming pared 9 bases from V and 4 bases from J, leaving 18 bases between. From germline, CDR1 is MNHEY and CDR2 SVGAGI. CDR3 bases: TGTGCCAGTGGAGAGAGAGCGTTTTTTAATGAAAAACTGTTTTTT. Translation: CASGERAFFNEKLFF.

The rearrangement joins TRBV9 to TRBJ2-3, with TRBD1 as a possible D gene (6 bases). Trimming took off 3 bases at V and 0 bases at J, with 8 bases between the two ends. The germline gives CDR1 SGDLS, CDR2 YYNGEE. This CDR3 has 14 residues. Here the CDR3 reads CASSARGSTDTQYF. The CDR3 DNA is TGTGCCAGCAGCGCAAGGGGGAGCACAGATACGCAGTATTTT.

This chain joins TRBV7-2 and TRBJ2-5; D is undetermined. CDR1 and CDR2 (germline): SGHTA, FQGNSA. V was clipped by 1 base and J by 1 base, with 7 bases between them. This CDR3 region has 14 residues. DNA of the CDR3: TGTGCCAGCAGCTTAGTAAGCGCCCAAGAGACCCAGTACTTC. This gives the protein CASSLVSAQETQYF.

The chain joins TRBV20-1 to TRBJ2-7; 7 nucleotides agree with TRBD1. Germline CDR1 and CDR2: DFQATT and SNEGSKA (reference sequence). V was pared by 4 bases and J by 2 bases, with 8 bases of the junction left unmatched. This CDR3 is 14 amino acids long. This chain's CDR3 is CSAIEDRLTYEQYF. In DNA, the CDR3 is TGCAGTGCTATTGAGGACAGGCTGACCTACGAGCAGTACTTC.

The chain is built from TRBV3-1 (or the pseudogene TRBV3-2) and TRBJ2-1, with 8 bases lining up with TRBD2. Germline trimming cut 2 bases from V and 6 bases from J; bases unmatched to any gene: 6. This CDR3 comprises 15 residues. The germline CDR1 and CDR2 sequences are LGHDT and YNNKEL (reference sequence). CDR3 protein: CASSQSGGGGNEQFF. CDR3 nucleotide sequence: TGTGCCAGCAGCCAAAGCGGGGGAGGGGGCAATGAGCAGTTCTTC.

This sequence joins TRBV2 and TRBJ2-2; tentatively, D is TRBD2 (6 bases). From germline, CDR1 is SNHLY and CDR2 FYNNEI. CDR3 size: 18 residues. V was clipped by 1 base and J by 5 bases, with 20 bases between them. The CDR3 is CASSEGASRRGRTGELFF. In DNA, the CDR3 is TGTGCCAGCAGTGAAGGGGCTTCAAGGAGGGGAAGGACCGGGGAGCTGTTTTTT. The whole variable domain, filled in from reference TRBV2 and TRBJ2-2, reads EPEVTQTPSHQVTQMGQEVILRCVPISNHLYFYWYRQILGQKVEFLVSFYNNEISEKSEIFDDQFSVERPDGSNFTLKIRSTKLEDSAMYFCASSEGASRRGRTGELFFGEGSRLTVL.

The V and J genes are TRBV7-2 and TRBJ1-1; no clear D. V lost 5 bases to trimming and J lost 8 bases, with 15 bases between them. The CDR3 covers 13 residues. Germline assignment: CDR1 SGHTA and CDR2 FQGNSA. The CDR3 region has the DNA TGTGCCAGCAGCCCCGGGGTTTTGGGGGAAGCTTTCTTT. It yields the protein CASSPGVLGEAFF.

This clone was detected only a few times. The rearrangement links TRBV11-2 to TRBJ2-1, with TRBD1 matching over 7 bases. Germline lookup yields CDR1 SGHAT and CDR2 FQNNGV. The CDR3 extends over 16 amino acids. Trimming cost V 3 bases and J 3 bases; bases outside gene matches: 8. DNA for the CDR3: TGTGCCAGCAGCTTGACCGGGACAGTTGGCTACAATGAGCAGTTCTTC. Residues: CASSLTGTVGYNEQFF.

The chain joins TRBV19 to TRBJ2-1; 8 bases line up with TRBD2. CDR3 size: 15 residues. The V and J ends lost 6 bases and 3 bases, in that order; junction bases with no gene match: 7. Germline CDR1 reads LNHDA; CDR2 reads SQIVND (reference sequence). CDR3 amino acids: CASRLAGSVYNEQFF. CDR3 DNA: TGTGCCAGTAGATTAGCGGGATCCGTCTACAATGAGCAGTTCTTC. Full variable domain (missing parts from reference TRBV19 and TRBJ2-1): DGGITQSPKYLFRKEGQNVTLSCEQNLNHDAMYWYRQDPGQGLRLIYYSQIVNDFQKGDIAEGYSVSREKKESFPLTVTSAQKNPTAFYLCASRLAGSVYNEQFFGPGTRLTVL.

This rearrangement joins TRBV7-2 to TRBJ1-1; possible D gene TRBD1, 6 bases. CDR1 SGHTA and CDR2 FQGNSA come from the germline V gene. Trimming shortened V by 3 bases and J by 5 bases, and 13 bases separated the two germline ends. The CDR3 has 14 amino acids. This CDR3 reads CASSFGITGTEAFF. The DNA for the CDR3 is TGTGCCAGCAGCTTTGGCATTACAGGGACTGAAGCTTTCTTT.

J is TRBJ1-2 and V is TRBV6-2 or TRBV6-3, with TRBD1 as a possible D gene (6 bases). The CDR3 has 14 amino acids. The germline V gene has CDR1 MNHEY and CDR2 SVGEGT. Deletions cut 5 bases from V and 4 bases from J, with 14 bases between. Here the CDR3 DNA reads TGTGCCAGCAGTACCCGGACAGTAACCTATGGCTACACCTTC. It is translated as CASSTRTVTYGYTF.

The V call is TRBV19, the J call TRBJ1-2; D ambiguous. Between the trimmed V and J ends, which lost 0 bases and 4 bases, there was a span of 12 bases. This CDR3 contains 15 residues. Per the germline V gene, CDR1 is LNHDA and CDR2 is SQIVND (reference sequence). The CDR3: CASSIDQEGFYGYTF. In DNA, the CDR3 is TGTGCCAGTAGTATAGATCAGGAGGGTTTCTATGGCTACACCTTC.

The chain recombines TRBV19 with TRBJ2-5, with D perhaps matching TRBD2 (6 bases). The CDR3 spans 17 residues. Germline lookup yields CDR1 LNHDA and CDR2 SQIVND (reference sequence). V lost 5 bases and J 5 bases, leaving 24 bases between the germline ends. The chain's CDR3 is CASSRYLGGRSRETQYF. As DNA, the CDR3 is TGTGCCAGTAGTCGCTACCTTGGGGGGAGATCCCGGGAGACCCAGTACTTC.

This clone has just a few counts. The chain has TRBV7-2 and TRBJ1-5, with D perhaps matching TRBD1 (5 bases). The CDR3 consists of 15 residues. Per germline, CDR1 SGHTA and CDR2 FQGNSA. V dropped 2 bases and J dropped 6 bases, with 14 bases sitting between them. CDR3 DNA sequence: TGTGCCAGCAGCTTATGGGGGGAGGGGAGTCAGCCCCAGCATTTT. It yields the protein CASSLWGEGSQPQHF.

CDR3 sequence: CASGGPNTGELFF. In nucleotides, the CDR3 is TGTGCCAGCGGGGGCCCAAACACCGGGGAGCTGTTTTTT. The J gene is TRBJ2-2, the V gene TRBV2; D possibly corresponds to TRBD1 (6 bases). This CDR3 spans 13 amino acids. Germline V gene lookup returns CDR1 SNHLY and CDR2 FYNNEI. V lost 8 bases to trimming and J lost 2 bases, with 9 bases between them.

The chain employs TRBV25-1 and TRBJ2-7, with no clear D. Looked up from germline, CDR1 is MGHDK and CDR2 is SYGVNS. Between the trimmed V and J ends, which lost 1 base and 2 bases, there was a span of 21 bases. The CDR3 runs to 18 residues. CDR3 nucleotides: TGTGCCAGCAGTGAATTACCTAATCTCGGTCCTGGTACCTACGAGCAGTACTTC. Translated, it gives CASSELPNLGPGTYEQYF.

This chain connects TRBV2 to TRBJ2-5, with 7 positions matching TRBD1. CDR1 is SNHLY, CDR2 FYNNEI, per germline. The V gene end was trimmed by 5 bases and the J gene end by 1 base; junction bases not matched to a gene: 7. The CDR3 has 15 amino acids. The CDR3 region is CASSRSGQTQETQYF. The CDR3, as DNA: TGTGCCAGCAGTCGCTCGGGACAGACCCAAGAGACCCAGTACTTC.

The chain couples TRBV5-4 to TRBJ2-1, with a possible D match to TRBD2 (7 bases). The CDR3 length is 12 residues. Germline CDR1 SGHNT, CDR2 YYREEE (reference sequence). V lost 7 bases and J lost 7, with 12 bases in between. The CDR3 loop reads CASGGGPNEQFF. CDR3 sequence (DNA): TGTGCCAGCGGGGGGGGGCCGAATGAGCAGTTCTTC.

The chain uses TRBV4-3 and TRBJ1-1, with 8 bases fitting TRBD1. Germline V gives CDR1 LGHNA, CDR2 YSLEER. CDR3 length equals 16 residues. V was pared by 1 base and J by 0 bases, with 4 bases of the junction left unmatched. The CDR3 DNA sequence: TGCGCCAGCAGCCAAGGGGCAGGGGGCCTGAACACTGAAGCTTTCTTT. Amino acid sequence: CASSQGAGGLNTEAFF.

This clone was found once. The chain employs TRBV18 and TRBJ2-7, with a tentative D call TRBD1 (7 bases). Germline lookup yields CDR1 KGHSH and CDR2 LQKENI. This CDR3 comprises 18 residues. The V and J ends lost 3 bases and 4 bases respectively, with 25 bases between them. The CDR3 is CASSPPDYLTGAGYEQYF. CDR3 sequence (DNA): TGTGCCAGCTCACCCCCGGACTATCTAACAGGGGCGGGGTACGAGCAGTACTTC.

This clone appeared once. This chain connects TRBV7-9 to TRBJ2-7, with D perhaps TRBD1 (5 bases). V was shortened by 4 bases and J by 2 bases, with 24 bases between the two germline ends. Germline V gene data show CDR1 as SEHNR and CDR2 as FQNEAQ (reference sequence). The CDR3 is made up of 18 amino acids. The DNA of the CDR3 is TGTGCCAGCAGCTCCGATCCGTACCCGCAGGGTATCGCCTACGAGCAGTACTTC. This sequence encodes CASSSDPYPQGIAYEQYF.

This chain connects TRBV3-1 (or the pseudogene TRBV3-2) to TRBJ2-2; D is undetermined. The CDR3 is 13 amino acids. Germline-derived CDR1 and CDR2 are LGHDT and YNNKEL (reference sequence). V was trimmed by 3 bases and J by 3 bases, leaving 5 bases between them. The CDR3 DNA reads TGTGCCAGCAGCCACGAGGACACCGGGGAGCTGTTTTTT. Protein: CASSHEDTGELFF.